The 9 T cell receptor beta chains listed next were all sequenced from one sample in a study of T cell responses to AZD1222 COVID-19 vaccine. Method: immunoSEQ multiplex PCR; TCRdb's copy keeps in-frame clones and lacks some. Of about 140,000 clones detected, 80% to 95% appear once; the ten largest clones hold about 1.4%. This specimen consisted of peripheral blood, obtained on day 0 of AZD1222 vaccination. These receptors were obtained from an adult in good health.

The chain joins TRBV5-1 to TRBJ2-7; possible D gene TRBD1, 7 bases. The length of the CDR3 is 16 residues. Germline CDR1 is SGHRS and CDR2 is YFSETQ. Trimming cost V 3 bases and J 7 bases, with 23 bases left between them. CDR3 protein: CASSSKLGTAGGEQYF. The CDR3 coding sequence is TGCGCCAGCAGCTCCAAGCTGGGGACAGCAGGGGGGGAGCAGTACTTC.

The gene calls are TRBV7-9 and TRBJ2-7; 8 nucleotides line up with TRBD1. Germline CDR1 SEHNR, CDR2 FQNEAQ (reference sequence). The V segment lost 2 bases and the J segment 3 bases; nucleotides outside the gene matches: 6. The CDR3 totals 15 residues. Here the CDR3 DNA reads TGTGCCAGCAGCTTATCCTCAGGGGGCAGCTACGAGCAGTACTTC. It translates to CASSLSSGGSYEQYF. The complete variable domain, with remaining parts taken from reference TRBV7-9 and TRBJ2-7, reads DTGVSQNPRHKITKRGQNVTFRCDPISEHNRLYWYRQTLGQGPEFLTYFQNEAQLEKSRLLSDRFSAERPKGSFSTLEIQRTEQGDSAMYLCASSLSSGGSYEQYFGPGTRLTVT.

The chain carries TRBV7-2 and TRBJ1-2, with D hard to call. The CDR3 is 15 residues long. CDR1 is SGHTA and CDR2 is FQGNSA in the germline V gene. V was cut by 1 base and J by 8 bases, with 17 bases left in between. The CDR3 spells CASSLDPGEAWGYTF. DNA of the CDR3: TGTGCCAGCAGCTTAGATCCGGGCGAAGCTTGGGGCTACACCTTC.

The chain combines TRBV4-3 with TRBJ1-6; D is possibly TRBD1 (5 bases). CDR1 LGHNA and CDR2 YSLEER come from the germline V gene. CDR3 length: 13 amino acids. V lost 2 bases and J 10 bases, leaving 9 bases between the germline ends. CDR3 coding DNA: TGCGCCAGCAGCCAACGACAGCTCTCACCCCTCCACTTT. Translation gives CASSQRQLSPLHF.

This chain connects TRBV5-4 to TRBJ2-1; D gene unclear. V was clipped by 1 base and J by 4 bases, with 15 bases between them. CDR1 and CDR2 (germline): SGHNT, YYREEE (reference sequence). The CDR3 contains 16 residues. The chain's CDR3 is CASSLRPAGIYNEQFF. DNA for the CDR3: TGTGCCAGCAGCTTGAGACCGGCAGGTATATACAATGAGCAGTTCTTC.

This clone has just one count. The rearrangement joins TRBV6-5 to TRBJ2-7; D not resolved. The CDR3 consists of 13 residues. In germline, CDR1 is MNHEY, CDR2 SVGAGI. The V end was cut by 8 bases, the J end by 2 bases, with 13 bases between. CDR3: CASGRRGPYEQYF. For the CDR3, the DNA is TGTGCCAGCGGTAGGAGAGGTCCCTACGAGCAGTACTTC.

This clone was picked up one time. The gene calls are TRBV5-1 and TRBJ1-2, with D unresolved. V was pared by 3 bases and J by 2 bases, with 20 bases between. This CDR3 has 17 amino acids. Germline CDR1 is SGHRS and CDR2 is YFSETQ. The CDR3: CASSSKPFSGTNYGYTF. In DNA form, the CDR3 reads TGCGCCAGCAGCTCCAAACCCTTTAGTGGAACGAACTATGGCTACACCTTC.

The chain employs TRBV30 and TRBJ2-5, with D possibly TRBD2 on 7 matching bases. CDR1 GTSNPN and CDR2 SVGIG come from the germline V gene (reference sequence). The CDR3 spans 13 residues. With 4 bases removed from V and 1 base from J, the gap between germline ends came to 10 bases. The CDR3 DNA reads TGTGCCTGGATGGGGGGGGCCCAAGAGACCCAGTACTTC. The encoded protein is CAWMGGAQETQYF. Drawing the rest from reference TRBV30 and TRBJ2-5, the complete variable domain is SQTIHQWPATLVQPVGSPLSLECTVEGTSNPNLYWYRQAAGRGLQLLFYSVGIGQISSEVPQNLSASRPQDRQFILSSKKLLLSDSGFYLCAWMGGAQETQYFGPGTRLLVL.

J is TRBJ1-4 and V is TRBV6-6, with TRBD1 as a possible D gene (6 bases). Germline CDR1 reads MNHNY; CDR2 reads SVGAGI (reference sequence). V was shortened by 5 bases and J by 2 bases, with 24 bases between the two germline ends. There are 19 residues in the CDR3. CDR3 nucleotide sequence: TGTGCCAGCAGTCAGCCGTATGGGGGGCGCATTGGGACTAATGAAAAACTGTTTTTT. It specifies CASSQPYGGRIGTNEKLFF.